Listed here are 11 T cell receptor beta chains from one sample, sequenced in a study of blood T cell repertoires in COVID-19 (TCRdb year 2020). Library prep was done by the immunoSEQ multiplex PCR assay. As stored in TCRdb, this immuneACCESS dataset retains in-frame rearrangements with V and J assigned. A fraction of the clones does not appear; measured against another copy, unresolved V genes explain less than half of the discrepancy, and the remainder lacks a known reason. The sample contains about 280,000 clones, roughly 90% of them found a single time. The ten biggest clones cover about an eighth of the sample. The sample consisted of peripheral blood. The receptors derive from a woman aged 70-85 years with COVID-19, enrolled during active disease.

The genes are TRBV18 and TRBJ2-1; D is perhaps TRBD2 (6 bases). The CDR3 extends over 15 amino acids. Germline V gene lookup returns CDR1 KGHSH and CDR2 LQKENI. Trimming took off 2 bases at V and 1 base at J, with 9 bases between the two ends. This CDR3 is CASSPAGSSYNEQFF. CDR3 nucleotide sequence: TGTGCCAGCTCACCAGCGGGGAGTTCCTACAATGAGCAGTTCTTC.

The chain joins TRBV30 to TRBJ2-7; 7 bases line up with TRBD2. The CDR3 totals 13 residues. Germline lookup yields CDR1 GTSNPN and CDR2 SVGIG (reference sequence). The V gene end was trimmed by 0 bases and the J gene end by 3 bases; junction bases not matched to a gene: 2. Written as DNA, the CDR3 is TGTGCCTGGAGTGTGGGGGGGGACTACGAGCAGTACTTC. Its translation: CAWSVGGDYEQYF. The whole variable domain, remainder taken from reference TRBV30 and TRBJ2-7, is SQTIHQWPATLVQPVGSPLSLECTVEGTSNPNLYWYRQAAGRGLQLLFYSVGIGQISSEVPQNLSASRPQDRQFILSSKKLLLSDSGFYLCAWSVGGDYEQYFGPGTRLTVT.

This chain connects TRBV28 to TRBJ1-2, with 8 bases fitting TRBD1. The CDR3 loop spans 14 amino acids. From germline, CDR1 is MDHEN and CDR2 SYDVKM. With 5 bases clipped from V and 5 bases from J, the junction kept 7 bases outside the gene matches. The CDR3 region is CASSPSGTGYGYTF. The CDR3 region has the DNA TGTGCCAGCAGTCCATCCGGGACAGGTTATGGCTACACCTTC.

The gene calls are TRBV28 and TRBJ2-7; D gene uncertain. This CDR3 comprises 13 residues. CDR1 MDHEN and CDR2 SYDVKM come from the germline V gene. V lost 3 bases, J lost 0 bases, and 6 bases lay in between. The CDR3: CASSLLGSYEQYF. As DNA, the CDR3 is TGTGCCAGCAGTTTGCTAGGCTCCTACGAGCAGTACTTC.

V is TRBV12-3 or TRBV12-4 and J is TRBJ1-2, with a possible D match to TRBD1 (5 bases). Between the trimmed V and J ends, which lost 5 bases and 4 bases, there was a span of 11 bases. CDR3 length: 13 amino acids. Written as DNA, the CDR3 is TGTGCCAGCAGTCGACAGACGTTCTATGGCTACACCTTC. Translated, it gives CASSRQTFYGYTF.

This chain connects TRBV24-1 to TRBJ2-2; maybe TRBD2 (5 bases). V shed 4 bases and J shed 6 bases, with 8 bases lying between them. Germline values: CDR1 KGHDR, CDR2 SFDVKD. The CDR3 is made up of 13 amino acids. DNA of the CDR3: TGTGCCACCAGTGAGGGGAGTGCCGGGGAGCTGTTTTTT. This gives the protein CATSEGSAGELFF.

V gene TRBV7-9 combines with J gene TRBJ2-1; 13 nucleotides line up with TRBD2. Germline V gene sequence: CDR1 SEHNR, CDR2 FQNEAQ (reference sequence). Losses at the gene ends were 5 bases for V and 9 bases for J; bases not matched to a gene: 7. The CDR3 loop spans 15 amino acids. CDR3 residues: CASSLPGLAGSEQFF. In DNA, the CDR3 is TGTGCCAGCAGCCTACCGGGACTAGCGGGGTCTGAGCAGTTCTTC.

The CDR3 DNA follows: TGTGCCAGTAGTATCGTCGGACAGGGGGAATCACCCCTCCACTTT. This translates into CASSIVGQGESPLHF. The chain joins TRBV19 to TRBJ1-6, with 10 bases identical to TRBD1. Germline V gene sequence: CDR1 LNHDA, CDR2 SQIVND (reference sequence). The CDR3 spans 15 residues. The V gene end was trimmed by 3 bases and the J gene end by 10 bases; junction bases not matched to a gene: 6. Filled out from reference TRBV19 and TRBJ1-6, the complete variable domain reads DGGITQSPKYLFRKEGQNVTLSCEQNLNHDAMYWYRQDPGQGLRLIYYSQIVNDFQKGDIAEGYSVSREKKESFPLTVTSAQKNPTAFYLCASSIVGQGESPLHFGNGTRLTVT.

CDR3 region: CAWTPWQGNQPQHF. The CDR3 DNA follows: TGTGCCTGGACCCCGTGGCAGGGGAATCAGCCCCAGCATTTT. The V gene is TRBV30, the J gene TRBJ1-5; TRBD1 is a possible D gene (6 bases). This CDR3 contains 14 residues. Germline lookup yields CDR1 GTSNPN and CDR2 SVGIG (reference sequence). V was trimmed by 4 bases and J by 4 bases, leaving 14 bases between them.

This chain's CDR3 is CASSSPLAVREKLFF. The CDR3 coding sequence is TGTGCCAGCAGTTCCCCTTTGGCAGTGAGGGAAAAACTGTTTTTT. The chain combines TRBV6-5 with TRBJ1-4; D uncertain. Trimming left V 4 bases short and J 8 bases short, with 17 bases between. This CDR3 is 15 amino acids long. Germline loops: CDR1 MNHEY, CDR2 SVGAGI.

This chain joins TRBV18 and TRBJ2-7; 7 bases align to TRBD2. There are 16 residues in the CDR3. Trimming removed 0 bases from V and 0 bases from J; junction bases left unmatched: 5. Germline CDR1 KGHSH, CDR2 LQKENI. CDR3 amino acids: CASSPPKGGISYEQYF. The DNA of the CDR3 is TGTGCCAGCTCACCACCAAAGGGAGGGATCTCCTACGAGCAGTACTTC.